This is a list of T cell receptor beta chains from one sample in a study of blood T cell repertoires in COVID-19. The table came from immunoSEQ multiplex PCR; TCRdb's copy has only in-frame clones and leaves some out. The data contain 53,000 or so clones, about 90% of them singletons. The specimen sequenced was peripheral blood. The source of these receptors is a man older than 75 with acute or convalescent COVID-19. Both conserved end residues are part of each CDR3. A D gene is named only where the DNA matches it firmly. Size values are once, few and many counts, or a class for expanded clones, and some rows have none.

clone size: -
V gene: TRBV24-1
J gene: TRBJ1-1
D gene: -
CDR3 DNA: TGTGCCACCAGTGATACTCGGGGCACTGAAGCTTTCTTT
CDR3 protein: CATSDTRGTEAFF

clone size: -
V gene: TRBV2
J gene: TRBJ2-2
D gene: TRBD2
CDR3 DNA: TGTGCCAGCATAGCGGGGGGGCAGGAGCTGTTTTTT
CDR3 protein: CASIAGGQELFF

clone size: -
V gene: TRBV2
J gene: TRBJ1-6
D gene: -
CDR3 DNA: TGTGCCAGCAGTGAAGCGCGGGTAGGGCACAGGGAGCGCCACTTT
CDR3 protein: CASSEARVGHRERHF

clone size: -
V gene: TRBV29-1
J gene: TRBJ2-7
D gene: -
CDR3 DNA: TGCAGCGTTTTTGGGTTCGGGACTCACTACGAGCAGTACTTC
CDR3 protein: CSVFGFGTHYEQYF

clone size: -
V gene: TRBV7-8
J gene: TRBJ1-1
D gene: TRBD1
CDR3 DNA: TGTGCCAGCAGCCCCCGGTCCCCTTCGGGACAGTACACTGAAGCTTTCTTT
CDR3 protein: CASSPRSPSGQYTEAFF

clone size: -
V gene: TRBV7-9
J gene: TRBJ2-1
D gene: TRBD1
CDR3 DNA: TGTGCCACCGCCGGGATAACAGGGGGCCGAAGGGATGAGCAGTTCTTC
CDR3 protein: CATAGITGGRRDEQFF

clone size: -
V gene: TRBV18
J gene: TRBJ2-2
D gene: TRBD1
CDR3 DNA: TGTGCCAGCTTGACAGGGCTCGGCACCGGGGAGCTGTTTTTT
CDR3 protein: CASLTGLGTGELFF

clone size: -
V gene: TRBV3-1/TRBV3-2
J gene: TRBJ2-7
D gene: TRBD1
CDR3 DNA: TGTGCCAGCAGCCAAGGGGACAGGGACTCCAGAGGGTTACGCGAGCAGTACTTC
CDR3 protein: CASSQGDRDSRGLREQYF

clone size: -
V gene: TRBV6-5
J gene: TRBJ1-5
D gene: -
CDR3 DNA: TGTGCCAGCAGTACCCCCGGAGGTCAGCCCCAGCATTTT
CDR3 protein: CASSTPGGQPQHF

clone size: -
V gene: TRBV19
J gene: TRBJ2-2
D gene: TRBD2
CDR3 DNA: TGTGCCAGTAAGCCAAGCGGGGGCCATAACACCGGGGAGCTGTTTTTT
CDR3 protein: CASKPSGGHNTGELFF

clone size: -
V gene: TRBV6-5
J gene: TRBJ2-1
D gene: TRBD2
CDR3 DNA: TGTGCCAGCCGAGGACTAGCGGGGGGTAGAAATGAGCAGTTCTTC
CDR3 protein: CASRGLAGGRNEQFF

clone size: -
V gene: TRBV19
J gene: TRBJ1-5
D gene: -
CDR3 DNA: TGTGCCAGTAGTTTATCAGGGTCAAATCAGCCCCAGCATTTT
CDR3 protein: CASSLSGSNQPQHF

clone size: -
V gene: TRBV27
J gene: TRBJ1-4
D gene: -
CDR3 DNA: TGTGCCAGCAGTCCCCTGAGCGTAGGTTATGAAAAACTGTTTTTT
CDR3 protein: CASSPLSVGYEKLFF

clone size: -
V gene: TRBV5-4
J gene: TRBJ1-1
D gene: -
CDR3 DNA: TGTGCCAGCAGCTTGACAGGCGGGAGTTTGAACACTGAAGCTTTCTTT
CDR3 protein: CASSLTGGSLNTEAFF

clone size: few
V gene: TRBV18
J gene: TRBJ1-1
D gene: TRBD1
CDR3 DNA: TGTGCCAGCTCTCGAGGGACAGGGGGCTTGAACACTGAAGCTTTCTTT
CDR3 protein: CASSRGTGGLNTEAFF

clone size: -
V gene: TRBV30
J gene: TRBJ1-5
D gene: -
CDR3 DNA: TGTGCCCTGGATCCGGGGGGTGACCAGCCCCAGCATTTT
CDR3 protein: CALDPGGDQPQHF

clone size: -
V gene: TRBV7-9
J gene: TRBJ2-3
D gene: -
CDR3 DNA: TGTGCCAGCAGCTTATCGAGAGGCCCCATTACAGATACGCAGTATTTT
CDR3 protein: CASSLSRGPITDTQYF

clone size: once
V gene: TRBV5-1
J gene: TRBJ2-5
D gene: TRBD2
CDR3 DNA: TGCGCCAGCAGCAATAGCGGGGGTGAGACCCAGTACTTC
CDR3 protein: CASSNSGGETQYF

clone size: -
V gene: TRBV6-6
J gene: TRBJ1-3
D gene: -
CDR3 DNA: TGTGCCAGCAGTTACACCCCGGGGGGGGCCATATATTTT
CDR3 protein: CASSYTPGGAIYF

clone size: -
V gene: TRBV28
J gene: TRBJ1-3
D gene: -
CDR3 DNA: TGTGCCAGCATACCAGGGGACGGAAACACCATATATTTT
CDR3 protein: CASIPGDGNTIYF

clone size: -
V gene: TRBV27
J gene: TRBJ2-5
D gene: TRBD2
CDR3 DNA: TGTGCCAGCAGTTTAGGGCGGGGGGGCCGACCCTACCAAGAGACCCAGTACTTC
CDR3 protein: CASSLGRGGRPYQETQYF

clone size: -
V gene: TRBV7-3
J gene: TRBJ1-6
D gene: TRBD1
CDR3 DNA: TGTGCCAGCAGCTTAACGCCCCCACAGGGGGCGCGATCACCCCTCCACTTT
CDR3 protein: CASSLTPPQGARSPLHF

clone size: -
V gene: TRBV11-2
J gene: TRBJ1-1
D gene: -
CDR3 DNA: TGTGCCAGCAGCCGCGGGACCCCGAACACTGAAGCTTTCTTT
CDR3 protein: CASSRGTPNTEAFF

clone size: -
V gene: TRBV4-2
J gene: TRBJ2-4
D gene: TRBD2
CDR3 DNA: TGTGCCAGCAGCCAAGGGACTAGCAGGGACATTCAGTACTTC
CDR3 protein: CASSQGTSRDIQYF

clone size: once
V gene: TRBV27
J gene: TRBJ2-6
D gene: TRBD2
CDR3 DNA: TGTGCCAGCAGGGGCGGGCTAGCGGGATTCTCTGGGGCCAACGTCCTGACTTTC
CDR3 protein: CASRGGLAGFSGANVLTF

clone size: -
V gene: TRBV19
J gene: TRBJ2-1
D gene: TRBD2
CDR3 DNA: TGTGCCAGTAGTATCTCCCCTAAGCGGGGGTCCTACAATGAGCAGTTCTTC
CDR3 protein: CASSISPKRGSYNEQFF

clone size: few
V gene: TRBV5-6
J gene: TRBJ2-3
D gene: TRBD1
CDR3 DNA: TGTGCCAGCAGCTTGGGGACAGGGTTCGCAGATACGCAGTATTTT
CDR3 protein: CASSLGTGFADTQYF

clone size: -
V gene: TRBV5-1
J gene: TRBJ1-4
D gene: -
CDR3 DNA: TGCGCCAGCAGCCCAACTACAACTAATGAAAAACTGTTTTTT
CDR3 protein: CASSPTTTNEKLFF

clone size: -
V gene: TRBV5-6
J gene: TRBJ2-7
D gene: TRBD1
CDR3 DNA: TGTGCCAGCAGCTTGCTAGGGGGACAGGGGAACTACGAGCAGTACTTC
CDR3 protein: CASSLLGGQGNYEQYF